Each of the 14 T cell receptor beta chains below was sequenced from the same sample in a study of blood T cell repertoires in COVID-19. Method: immunoSEQ multiplex PCR; TCRdb's copy keeps in-frame clones and lacks some. The sample records about 73,000 clones, roughly 83% being singletons. The source material was peripheral blood. These receptors were collected from a woman aged 60 to 75 with acute or convalescent COVID-19.

The V and J genes are TRBV29-1 and TRBJ1-1; D uncertain. The CDR3 is made up of 13 amino acids. CDR1 SQVTM and CDR2 ANQGSEA come from the germline V gene. The CDR3 nucleotides read TGCAGTTCCACCCTCATCGGGAACACTGAAGCTTTCTTT. Residues: CSSTLIGNTEAFF.

This clone was counted once. V gene TRBV14 combines with J gene TRBJ2-3; D perhaps matches TRBD2 (5 bases). Germline-derived CDR1 and CDR2 are SGHDN and FVKESK. There are 17 residues in the CDR3. Trimming cost V 0 bases and J 4 bases, with 17 bases left between them. DNA of the CDR3: TGTGCCAGCAGCCAAGATCCAGCTAGGACCGGGGCAGATACGCAGTATTTT. Translation gives CASSQDPARTGADTQYF.

The chain employs TRBV18 and TRBJ1-3; 9 bases map to TRBD1. There are 16 residues in the CDR3. Germline assignment: CDR1 KGHSH and CDR2 LQKENI. The trim removed 8 bases at V and 0 bases at J, leaving 8 bases unmatched. CDR3 sequence: CASGGQGVHSGNTIYF. In nucleotides, the CDR3 is TGTGCCAGCGGGGGACAGGGCGTTCACTCTGGAAACACCATATATTTT. Full variable domain (missing parts from reference TRBV18 and TRBJ1-3): NAGVMQNPRHLVRRRGQEARLRCSPMKGHSHVYWYRQLPEEGLKFMVYLQKENIIDESGMPKERFSAEFPKEGPSILRIQQVVRGDSAAYFCASGGQGVHSGNTIYFGEGSWLTVV.

This chain links TRBV5-1 with TRBJ2-2; TRBD2 aligns across 8 bases. Germline V gene sequence: CDR1 SGHRS, CDR2 YFSETQ. V dropped 0 bases and J dropped 7; count of bases not matched to a gene: 5. This CDR3 is 15 amino acids long. CDR3 amino acids: CASSLDGGADGELFF. The CDR3 DNA follows: TGCGCCAGCAGCTTGGACGGGGGGGCCGACGGGGAGCTGTTTTTT.

V gene TRBV10-3 combines with J gene TRBJ1-2; a possible D gene is TRBD1 (5 bases). This CDR3 comprises 14 residues. V lost 4 bases to trimming and J lost 3 bases, with 12 bases between them. Germline-derived CDR1 and CDR2 are ENHRY and SYGVKD. CDR3 in amino acids: CAISGKGRDYGYTF. CDR3 nucleotide sequence: TGTGCCATCAGTGGGAAGGGGCGAGACTATGGCTACACCTTC.

The chain recombines TRBV6-4 with TRBJ1-5; D remains ambiguous. The germline CDR1 and CDR2 sequences are MRHNA and SNTAGT. Trimming pared 3 bases from V and 7 bases from J, leaving 10 bases between. The CDR3 is 13 amino acids. CDR3 protein: CASSESGLQPQHF. The CDR3 DNA follows: TGTGCCAGCAGTGAGTCAGGATTACAGCCCCAGCATTTT.

A word on this clone: This CDR3 is also generated by other DNA sequences in the sample. The rearrangement uses TRBV5-1 and TRBJ1-3; D gene unclear. Germline V lookup: CDR1 SGHRS, CDR2 YFSETQ. V dropped 0 bases and J dropped 1 base, with 8 bases sitting between them. The length of the CDR3 is 15 residues. CDR3 loop: CASSLDPVSGNTIYF. CDR3 sequence (DNA): TGCGCCAGCAGCTTGGATCCGGTTTCTGGAAACACCATATATTTT.

The V gene is TRBV19, the J gene TRBJ1-5, with TRBD1 matching 7 bases. The CDR3 has 16 residues. J was trimmed by 0 bases and V by 4 bases; bases with no gene match: 6. Germline lookup yields CDR1 LNHDA and CDR2 SQIVND (reference sequence). CDR3 sequence: CASSRQGVDSNQPQHF. DNA of the CDR3: TGTGCCAGTAGTAGACAGGGTGTAGATAGCAATCAGCCCCAGCATTTT.

The V and J genes are TRBV21-1 and TRBJ2-3; no check of the table's D call, TRBD2, against the DNA was made. TRBV21-1 is flagged as a pseudogene. CDR3 length equals 14 residues. The CDR3 region has the DNA TGTGCCAGCAGCAAAGATTGCCGAGGGGATACGCAGTATTTT. Translation: CASSKDCRGDTQYF.

The genes are TRBV19 and TRBJ1-3, with unresolved D. V gave up 2 bases and J gave up 1 base, with 6 bases separating them. Germline V CDR1 and CDR2: LNHDA, SQIVND (reference sequence). The CDR3 is made up of 14 amino acids. DNA of the CDR3: TGTGCCAGTAGTATACAGATTTCTGGAAACACCATATATTTT. Translation: CASSIQISGNTIYF. Complete variable domain (other parts from reference TRBV19 and TRBJ1-3): DGGITQSPKYLFRKEGQNVTLSCEQNLNHDAMYWYRQDPGQGLRLIYYSQIVNDFQKGDIAEGYSVSREKKESFPLTVTSAQKNPTAFYLCASSIQISGNTIYFGEGSWLTVV.

The sample holds one count of this clone. The genes are TRBV7-2 and TRBJ2-4, with 9 bases lining up with TRBD1. This CDR3 region has 14 residues. Germline V lookup: CDR1 SGHTA, CDR2 FQGNSA. V lost 3 bases and J lost 8; bases outside the gene matches: 5. CDR3 sequence reads: CASSFWTGVDIQYF. CDR3 DNA sequence: TGTGCCAGCAGCTTCTGGACAGGGGTAGACATTCAGTACTTC.

This clone was detected once. J is TRBJ2-5 and V is TRBV3-1 (or the pseudogene TRBV3-2); a weak D match, TRBD2 (6 bases). CDR1 is LGHDT, CDR2 YNNKEL, per germline (reference sequence). This CDR3 comprises 15 residues. The V end was cut by 1 base, the J end by 4 bases, with 13 bases between. This chain's CDR3 is CASSQVSGPGETQYF. The CDR3 nucleotides are TGTGCCAGCAGCCAAGTTAGCGGCCCTGGAGAGACCCAGTACTTC.

CDR3 nucleotide sequence: TGTGCCAGCAGCCAAGGAGGACCGGGGGGCAACACTGAAGCTTTCTTT. This gives the protein CASSQGGPGGNTEAFF. The V and J genes are TRBV3-1 (or the pseudogene TRBV3-2) and TRBJ1-1, with TRBD1 as a possible D gene (6 bases). The CDR3 contains 16 residues. Trimming stripped 1 base from V and 2 bases from J, with 14 bases between. The germline gives CDR1 LGHDT, CDR2 YNNKEL (reference sequence).

The CDR3 is CASSPTQASGNTIYF. For the CDR3, the DNA is TGCGCCAGCAGCCCAACACAGGCCTCTGGAAACACCATATATTTT. The chain is built from TRBV5-1 and TRBJ1-3; possible D gene TRBD1, 5 bases. The germline V and J ends were trimmed by 4 bases and 0 bases, with 11 bases remaining between them. The germline CDR1 and CDR2 sequences are SGHRS and YFSETQ. CDR3 length: 15 residues. The variable domain in full, with the rest retrieved from reference TRBV5-1 and TRBJ1-3, is KAGVTQTPRYLIKTRGQQVTLSCSPISGHRSVSWYQQTPGQGLQFLFEYFSETQRNKGNFPGRFSGRQFSNSRSEMNVSTLELGDSALYLCASSPTQASGNTIYFGEGSWLTVV.